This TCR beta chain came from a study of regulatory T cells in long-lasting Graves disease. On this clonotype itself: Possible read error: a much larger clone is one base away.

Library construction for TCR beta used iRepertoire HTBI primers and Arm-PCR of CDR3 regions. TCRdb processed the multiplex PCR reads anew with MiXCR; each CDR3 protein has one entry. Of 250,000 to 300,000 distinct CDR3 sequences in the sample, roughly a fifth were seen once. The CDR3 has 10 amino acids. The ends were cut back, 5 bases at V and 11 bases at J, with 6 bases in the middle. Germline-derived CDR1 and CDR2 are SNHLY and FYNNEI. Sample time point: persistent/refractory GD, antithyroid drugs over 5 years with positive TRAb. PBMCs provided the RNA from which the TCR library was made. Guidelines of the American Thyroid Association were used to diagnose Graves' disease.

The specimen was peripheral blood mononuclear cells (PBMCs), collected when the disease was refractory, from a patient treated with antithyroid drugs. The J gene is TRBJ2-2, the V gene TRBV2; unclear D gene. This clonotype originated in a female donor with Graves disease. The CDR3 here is CASSPSELFF. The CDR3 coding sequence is TGTGCCAGCAGTCCTTCCGAGCTGTTTTTT.